This T cell receptor beta chain is from a study of cytomegalovirus exposure and HLA in healthy donors. Primers for the PCR totalled 60 Vbeta and 13 Jbeta. Clones were sequenced by immunoSEQ multiplex PCR, and TCRdb holds only the in-frame ones, with some missing. Among some 56,000 clones listed, roughly four fifths were seen once. The trim removed 0 bases at V and 8 bases at J, leaving 16 bases unmatched. Looked up from germline, CDR1 is KGHSH and CDR2 is LQKENI. The CDR3 length is 19 residues. The rearrangement links TRBV18 to TRBJ2-1, with 10 nucleotides matching TRBD1. The sample comprised PBMCs. The sequence came from a human donor in good health. The CDR3 loop is CASSPPTTGGERNPHEQFF. The CDR3 bases are TGTGCCAGCTCACCACCGACGACAGGGGGCGAGAGGAATCCCCATGAGCAGTTCTTC.